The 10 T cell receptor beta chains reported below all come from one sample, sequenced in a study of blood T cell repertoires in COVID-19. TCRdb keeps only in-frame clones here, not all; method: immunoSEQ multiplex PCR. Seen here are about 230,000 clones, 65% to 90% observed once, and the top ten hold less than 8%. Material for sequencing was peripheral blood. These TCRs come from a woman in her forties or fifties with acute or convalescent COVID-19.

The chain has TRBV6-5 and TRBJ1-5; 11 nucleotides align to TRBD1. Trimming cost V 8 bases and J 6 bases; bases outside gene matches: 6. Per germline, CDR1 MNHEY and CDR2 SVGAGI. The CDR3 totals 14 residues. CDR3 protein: CASEGDRGVQPQHF. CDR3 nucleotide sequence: TGTGCCAGCGAAGGGGACAGGGGGGTTCAGCCCCAGCATTTT.

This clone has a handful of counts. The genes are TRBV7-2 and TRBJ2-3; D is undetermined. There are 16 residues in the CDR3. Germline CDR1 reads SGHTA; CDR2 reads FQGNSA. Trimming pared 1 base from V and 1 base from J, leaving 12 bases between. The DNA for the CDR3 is TGTGCCAGCAGCTTAGGAGTTGGCCAGGGCACAGATACGCAGTATTTT. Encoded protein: CASSLGVGQGTDTQYF.

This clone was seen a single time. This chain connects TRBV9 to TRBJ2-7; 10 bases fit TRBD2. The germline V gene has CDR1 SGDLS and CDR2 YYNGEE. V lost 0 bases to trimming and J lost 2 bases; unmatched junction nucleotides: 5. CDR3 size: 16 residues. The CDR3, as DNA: TGTGCCAGCAGCGTAGATCCTAGCGGGGGTACCTACGAGCAGTACTTC. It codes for CASSVDPSGGTYEQYF.

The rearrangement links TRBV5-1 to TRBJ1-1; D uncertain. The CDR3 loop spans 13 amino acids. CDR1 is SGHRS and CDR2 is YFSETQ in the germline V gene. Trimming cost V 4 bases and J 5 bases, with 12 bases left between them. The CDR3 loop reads CASSNMWETEAFF. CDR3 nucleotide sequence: TGCGCCAGCAGCAATATGTGGGAGACTGAAGCTTTCTTT.

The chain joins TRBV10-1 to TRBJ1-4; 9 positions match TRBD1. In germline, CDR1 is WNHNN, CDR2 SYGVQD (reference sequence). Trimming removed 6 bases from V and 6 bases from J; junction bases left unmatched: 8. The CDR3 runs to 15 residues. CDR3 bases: TGCGCCAGCAGACCCATGGGACAGGGCTATGAAAAACTGTTTTTT. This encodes CASRPMGQGYEKLFF.

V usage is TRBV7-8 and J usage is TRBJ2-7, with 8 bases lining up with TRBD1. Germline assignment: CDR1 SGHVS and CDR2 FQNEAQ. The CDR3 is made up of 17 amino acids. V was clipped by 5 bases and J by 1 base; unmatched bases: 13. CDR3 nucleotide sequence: TGTGCCAGCAGCCCACAGACAGGGGTAAAACCTTCCTACGAGCAGTACTTC. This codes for CASSPQTGVKPSYEQYF.

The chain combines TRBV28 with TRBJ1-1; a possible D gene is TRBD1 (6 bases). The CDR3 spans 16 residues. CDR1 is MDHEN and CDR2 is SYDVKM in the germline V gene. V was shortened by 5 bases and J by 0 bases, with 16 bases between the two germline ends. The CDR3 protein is CASSTDIWDMNTEAFF. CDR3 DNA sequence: TGTGCCAGCAGTACCGACATCTGGGACATGAACACTGAAGCTTTCTTT.

The CDR3 region is CSADLAGELFF. CDR3 in DNA: TGCAGTGCCGACTTGGCCGGGGAGCTGTTTTTT. This chain links TRBV20-1 with TRBJ2-2, with no clear D. Trimming removed 6 bases from V and 6 bases from J, with 8 bases in between. The CDR3 has 11 residues. CDR1 is DFQATT, CDR2 SNEGSKA, per germline (reference sequence).

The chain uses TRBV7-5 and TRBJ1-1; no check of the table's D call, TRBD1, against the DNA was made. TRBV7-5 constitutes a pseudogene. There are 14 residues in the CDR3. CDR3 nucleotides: TGTGCCAGAAGCTTACGGACAGAGGACACTGAAGCTTTCTTT. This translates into CARSLRTEDTEAFF.

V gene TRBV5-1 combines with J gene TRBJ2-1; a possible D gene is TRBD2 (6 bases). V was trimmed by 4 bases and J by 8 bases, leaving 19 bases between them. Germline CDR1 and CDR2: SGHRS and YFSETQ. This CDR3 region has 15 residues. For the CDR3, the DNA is TGCGCCAGCAGCCCCTGGGGTAGCGGTTTCGATGAGCAGTTCTTC. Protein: CASSPWGSGFDEQFF.